Presented here are 11 T cell receptor beta chains from one specimen sequenced in a study of vaccination effects on CD4 cells after COVID-19. ViraFEST assay sequencing came after antigen-specific CD4+ T cells were expanded with viral peptide pools. Culture proceeded for approximately 9 days, and CD4+ T cells were then isolated. Everyone in the study got two shots of either the BNT162b2 or mRNA-1273 vaccine. The antigens for these receptors are not known. The protocol was immunoSEQ multiplex PCR, while the TCRdb copy is restricted to in-frame clones and leaves out a portion. The table shows about 15,000 clones, with 70% occurring only once. The sequences come from CD4+ T cells from PBMCs cultured with SARS-CoV-2 spike peptides, collected after COVID-19 vaccination. Source of these receptors: a human donor who received a COVID-19 vaccine.

The rearrangement joins TRBV6-5 to TRBJ2-2; TRBD2 agrees at 9 bases. The V and J ends lost 5 bases and 4 bases, in that order; junction bases with no gene match: 5. Germline V CDR1 and CDR2: MNHEY, SVGAGI. The length of the CDR3 is 15 residues. The CDR3 region is CASSPSGVFTGELFF. CDR3 in DNA: TGTGCCAGCAGTCCTAGCGGGGTGTTCACCGGGGAGCTGTTTTTT.

This clone is classed as medium-sized. The chain is built from TRBV30 and TRBJ1-1, with 11 bases lining up with TRBD1. The CDR3 is made up of 16 amino acids. V lost 4 bases and J lost 9; bases outside the gene matches: 16. Germline CDR1 reads GTSNPN; CDR2 reads SVGIG (reference sequence). This chain's CDR3 is CAWMTFPGQGVGKAFF. Here the CDR3 DNA reads TGTGCCTGGATGACTTTCCCGGGACAGGGGGTGGGAAAAGCTTTCTTT. Using reference TRBV30 and TRBJ1-1 for the parts outside the CDR3, the full variable domain is SQTIHQWPATLVQPVGSPLSLECTVEGTSNPNLYWYRQAAGRGLQLLFYSVGIGQISSEVPQNLSASRPQDRQFILSSKKLLLSDSGFYLCAWMTFPGQGVGKAFFGQGTRLTVV.

V usage is TRBV20-1 and J usage is TRBJ1-2; tentatively, D is TRBD1 (5 bases). The germline gives CDR1 DFQATT, CDR2 SNEGSKA (reference sequence). The ends were cut back, 3 bases at V and 4 bases at J, with 15 bases in the middle. The CDR3 has 14 residues. The CDR3 bases are TGCAGTGCTAGTCCGGGACGCCGGACCTATGGCTACACCTTC. Amino acids: CSASPGRRTYGYTF.

The chain recombines TRBV27 with TRBJ2-2, with D possibly being TRBD1 (5 bases). V lost 10 bases and J lost 7, with 25 bases in between. Germline V gene sequence: CDR1 MNHEY, CDR2 SMNVEV (reference sequence). This CDR3 contains 16 residues. Written as DNA, the CDR3 is TGTGCCACCCGCGCCCGACGACAGATTCTAGACGGGGAGCTGTTTTTT. Its protein product is CATRARRQILDGELFF.

The V and J genes are TRBV5-6 and TRBJ2-1; D might be TRBD1 or TRBD2, each matching 6 bases. V lost 4 bases, J lost 4 bases, and 18 bases lay in between. The CDR3 is made up of 16 amino acids. The V gene's germline CDR1 is SGHDT and CDR2 YYEEEE. This CDR3 is CASSGGRLDRYNEQFF. Here the CDR3 DNA reads TGTGCCAGCAGCGGGGGCCGACTAGACCGTTACAATGAGCAGTTCTTC.

The gene calls are TRBV7-2 and TRBJ2-5; D might be TRBD2 (6 bases). The germline gives CDR1 SGHTA, CDR2 FQGNSA. This CDR3 spans 15 amino acids. The V gene lost 3 bases and the J gene lost 2 bases, with 13 bases spanning the gap. CDR3 amino acids: CASSFSGTSQETQYF. The CDR3 DNA follows: TGTGCCAGCAGCTTCTCCGGGACTTCACAAGAGACCCAGTACTTC.

V usage is TRBV7-2 and J usage is TRBJ2-2; D is perhaps TRBD1 (6 bases). This CDR3 is 16 amino acids long. The V end lost 2 bases, the J end lost 4 bases, and 14 bases lay between the germline ends. Germline V lookup: CDR1 SGHTA, CDR2 FQGNSA. The CDR3 sequence is CASSLRPQGFTGELFF. The CDR3 coding sequence is TGTGCCAGCAGCTTAAGGCCCCAGGGGTTCACCGGGGAGCTGTTTTTT.

This chain uses TRBV28 with TRBJ2-6, with TRBD1 matching 8 bases. The CDR3 loop spans 16 amino acids. The germline gives CDR1 MDHEN, CDR2 SYDVKM. The junction had 7 bases not matched to a gene; V was cut back by 5 bases and J by 4 bases. The DNA of the CDR3 is TGTGCCAGCAGTCCCACCAGGGGGCTCGGGGCCAACGTCCTGACTTTC. Its protein product is CASSPTRGLGANVLTF.

The J gene is TRBJ2-2, the V gene TRBV9; D is undetermined. V was shortened by 0 bases and J by 2 bases, with 8 bases between the two germline ends. The CDR3 contains 15 residues. CDR1 is SGDLS, CDR2 YYNGEE, per germline. CDR3 in DNA: TGTGCCAGCAGCGTAGGGTCCGTTAACACCGGGGAGCTGTTTTTT. This gives the protein CASSVGSVNTGELFF.

V gene TRBV7-2 combines with J gene TRBJ2-5; D unresolved. The length of the CDR3 is 15 residues. Germline V lookup: CDR1 SGHTA, CDR2 FQGNSA. V lost 6 bases, J lost 2 bases, and 16 bases lay in between. Written as DNA, the CDR3 is TGTGCCAGCAGGCTGGGTCGGCTTCGGCAAGAGACCCAGTACTTC. Its protein is CASRLGRLRQETQYF. Combining the CDR3 with reference TRBV7-2 and TRBJ2-5 gives the whole variable domain GAGVSQSPSNKVTEKGKDVELRCDPISGHTALYWYRQSLGQGLEFLIYFQGNSAPDKSGLPSDRFSAERTGGSVSTLTIQRTQQEDSAVYLCASRLGRLRQETQYFGPGTRLLVL.

The CDR3: CASSLVRQSSYNSPLHF. DNA for the CDR3: TGTGCCAGCAGCTTGGTTCGGCAGAGCTCCTATAATTCACCCCTCCACTTT. This chain links TRBV5-6 with TRBJ1-6; no reliable D call. Germline V gene lookup returns CDR1 SGHDT and CDR2 YYEEEE. The V end was cut by 0 bases, the J end by 0 bases, with 10 bases between. This CDR3 region has 17 residues.